This T cell receptor (beta chain) was recovered during a study of T cell changes during pregnancy in multiple sclerosis. Only in-frame clones appear in the TCRdb table, and some are missing; sequencing was by immunoSEQ multiplex PCR. The sample carries about 38,000 clones, more than 85% recorded once. The material sequenced was CD8+ T cells from peripheral blood mononuclear cells, taken after pregnancy. The clonotype was recovered from a female donor with multiple sclerosis, enrolled in a pregnancy study.

The CDR3 reads CASSAYTSRGGYEQYF. CDR3 bases: TGTGCCAGCAGTGCTTATACTAGCCGCGGGGGGTACGAGCAGTACTTC. This chain joins TRBV6-1 and TRBJ2-7; 8 bases agree with TRBD2. The CDR3 sequence is 16 residues long. The trim removed 4 bases at V and 4 bases at J, leaving 12 bases unmatched. Germline V lookup: CDR1 MNHNS, CDR2 SASEGT.